A selection of T cell receptor beta chains follows, all from one sample in a study of blood T cell repertoires in COVID-19. Clones were read by immunoSEQ multiplex PCR, and TCRdb kept only the in-frame ones, dropping some. The sample records approximately 110,000 clones, about 88% being singletons. The sequencing sample was made of peripheral blood. Receptor source: a woman in her seventies who had recovered from COVID-19. The CDR3 runs from the conserved cysteine through the conserved F or W. The order of the fields is J gene, V gene, clone size, D gene, CDR3 protein, CDR3 DNA. The D gene is left open where the match is weak. Some rows mark clone size as missing; the rest say once, few, many or name a class of expanded clone.

J gene: TRBJ2-5
V gene: TRBV28
clone size: -
D gene: -
CDR3 protein: CASHKQGRDETQYF
CDR3 DNA: TGTGCCAGCCATAAACAGGGCAGGGATGAGACCCAGTACTTC

J gene: TRBJ1-5
V gene: TRBV27
clone size: -
D gene: -
CDR3 protein: CASLPSAGEWWQPQHF
CDR3 DNA: TGTGCCAGCTTACCCAGTGCGGGGGAATGGTGGCAGCCCCAGCATTTT

J gene: TRBJ2-2
V gene: TRBV4-2
clone size: few
D gene: TRBD2
CDR3 protein: CASSQERASGGAAGELFF
CDR3 DNA: TGTGCCAGCAGCCAAGAGCGAGCTAGCGGGGGGGCTGCCGGGGAGCTGTTTTTT

J gene: TRBJ2-7
V gene: TRBV7-9
clone size: -
D gene: -
CDR3 protein: CASSLVTDSYEQYF
CDR3 DNA: TGTGCCAGCAGCTTAGTTACGGACAGCTACGAGCAGTACTTC

J gene: TRBJ1-5
V gene: TRBV24-1
clone size: -
D gene: TRBD1
CDR3 protein: CATSDSQTGLRPQHF
CDR3 DNA: TGTGCCACCAGTGATTCTCAGACAGGGCTCAGGCCCCAGCATTTT

J gene: TRBJ2-4
V gene: TRBV14
clone size: few
D gene: -
CDR3 protein: CASSRGDKNIQYF
CDR3 DNA: TGTGCCAGCAGCCGGGGGGACAAAAACATTCAGTACTTC

J gene: TRBJ2-7
V gene: TRBV6-5
clone size: -
D gene: -
CDR3 protein: CASSSPRQSSYEQYF
CDR3 DNA: TGTGCCAGCAGTTCCCCCCGACAGAGCTCCTACGAGCAGTACTTC

J gene: TRBJ1-6
V gene: TRBV5-6
clone size: -
D gene: -
CDR3 protein: CASTYRPEASYNSPLHF
CDR3 DNA: TGTGCCAGCACCTACCGCCCGGAGGCGTCCTATAATTCACCCCTCCACTTT

J gene: TRBJ2-3
V gene: TRBV16
clone size: -
D gene: TRBD2
CDR3 protein: CASSRTSGNRDTQYF
CDR3 DNA: TGTGCCAGCAGCCGGACTAGCGGGAATCGAGATACGCAGTATTTT

J gene: TRBJ2-5
V gene: TRBV29-1
clone size: -
D gene: TRBD2
CDR3 protein: CSCIAGRQETQYF
CDR3 DNA: TGCAGCTGTATAGCGGGTCGCCAAGAGACCCAGTACTTC

J gene: TRBJ2-7
V gene: TRBV7-8
clone size: -
D gene: TRBD1
CDR3 protein: CASRLGTATYEQYF
CDR3 DNA: TGTGCCAGCAGACTAGGGACAGCAACCTACGAGCAGTACTTC

J gene: TRBJ2-1
V gene: TRBV11-3
clone size: -
D gene: TRBD2
CDR3 protein: CASSAGTSGADSYNEQFF
CDR3 DNA: TGTGCCAGCAGCGCCGGGACTAGCGGGGCCGACTCCTACAATGAGCAGTTCTTC

J gene: TRBJ2-3
V gene: TRBV18
clone size: -
D gene: TRBD2
CDR3 protein: CASSPPTSGGDTQYF
CDR3 DNA: TGTGCCAGCTCACCGCCGACGAGCGGGGGAGATACGCAGTATTTT

J gene: TRBJ2-1
V gene: TRBV11-1
clone size: once
D gene: -
CDR3 protein: CASSLGAFQRNEQFF
CDR3 DNA: TGTGCCAGCAGCTTAGGAGCCTTCCAGCGGAATGAGCAGTTCTTC

J gene: TRBJ1-2
V gene: TRBV5-6
clone size: once
D gene: -
CDR3 protein: CATRLVGRSGYTF
CDR3 DNA: TGTGCCACCCGTTTGGTGGGGCGGTCTGGCTACACCTTC

J gene: TRBJ2-3
V gene: TRBV7-2
clone size: -
D gene: TRBD2
CDR3 protein: CASRTPRGAGDTQYF
CDR3 DNA: TGTGCCAGCAGGACCCCGCGGGGGGCGGGAGATACGCAGTATTTT

J gene: TRBJ2-3
V gene: TRBV19
clone size: -
D gene: -
CDR3 protein: CASRATRLSTDTQYF
CDR3 DNA: TGTGCCAGTAGAGCGACCCGCCTTAGCACAGATACGCAGTATTTT

J gene: TRBJ2-2
V gene: TRBV11-2
clone size: -
D gene: -
CDR3 protein: CASSPLRRGNTGELFF
CDR3 DNA: TGTGCCAGCAGCCCCCTAAGGCGCGGGAACACCGGGGAGCTGTTTTTT

J gene: TRBJ1-1
V gene: TRBV6-6
clone size: -
D gene: -
CDR3 protein: CASSFSGVYTEAFF
CDR3 DNA: TGTGCCAGCAGTTTTAGCGGGGTCTACACTGAAGCTTTCTTT

J gene: TRBJ2-2
V gene: TRBV5-1
clone size: -
D gene: -
CDR3 protein: CASSLAAGIIGELFF
CDR3 DNA: TGCGCCAGCAGCTTGGCGGCAGGGATTATCGGGGAGCTGTTTTTT

J gene: TRBJ2-7
V gene: TRBV5-1
clone size: -
D gene: -
CDR3 protein: CASSSRGISSYEQYF
CDR3 DNA: TGCGCCAGCAGTTCGAGAGGGATAAGCTCCTACGAGCAGTACTTC

J gene: TRBJ2-7
V gene: TRBV6-1
clone size: -
D gene: -
CDR3 protein: CASSEAVRGGVYEQYF
CDR3 DNA: TGTGCCAGCAGTGAAGCGGTGCGAGGAGGGGTCTACGAGCAGTACTTC

J gene: TRBJ1-5
V gene: TRBV30
clone size: -
D gene: -
CDR3 protein: CAWNREGQPQHF
CDR3 DNA: TGTGCCTGGAACAGGGAGGGTCAGCCCCAGCATTTT

J gene: TRBJ2-1
V gene: TRBV27
clone size: -
D gene: -
CDR3 protein: CASSRRVYNEQFF
CDR3 DNA: TGTGCCAGCAGCCGCCGGGTTTACAATGAGCAGTTCTTC

J gene: TRBJ2-7
V gene: TRBV7-2
clone size: -
D gene: -
CDR3 protein: CASSFRASTSSYEQYF
CDR3 DNA: TGTGCCAGCAGCTTCCGGGCTAGCACCAGCTCCTACGAGCAGTACTTC

J gene: TRBJ2-4
V gene: TRBV6-2/TRBV6-3
clone size: -
D gene: -
CDR3 protein: CASSYPDSSNIQYF
CDR3 DNA: TGTGCCAGCAGTTACCCGGACAGTTCAAACATTCAGTACTTC

J gene: TRBJ2-7
V gene: TRBV5-1
clone size: -
D gene: -
CDR3 protein: CASREPSSYEQYF
CDR3 DNA: TGCGCCAGCCGAGAACCGAGCTCCTACGAGCAGTACTTC

J gene: TRBJ2-2
V gene: TRBV12-2
clone size: -
D gene: -
CDR3 protein: CASRLAGLALNTGELFF
CDR3 DNA: TGTGCAAGTCGCTTAGCGGGACTAGCGTTGAACACCGGGGAGCTGTTTTTT

J gene: TRBJ1-3
V gene: TRBV10-3
clone size: -
D gene: -
CDR3 protein: CAIRPTGSSGNTIYF
CDR3 DNA: TGTGCCATCAGGCCGACAGGCTCCTCTGGAAACACCATATATTTT

J gene: TRBJ1-2
V gene: TRBV7-2
clone size: -
D gene: TRBD1
CDR3 protein: CASSWDRDYGYTF
CDR3 DNA: TGTGCCAGCAGCTGGGACAGGGACTATGGCTACACCTTC

J gene: TRBJ2-7
V gene: TRBV18
clone size: -
D gene: -
CDR3 protein: CASSPTTGTLDEQYF
CDR3 DNA: TGTGCCAGCTCACCAACGACAGGGACTCTGGACGAGCAGTACTTC